This is a list of T cell receptor beta chains from one sample in a study of cytomegalovirus exposure and HLA in healthy donors. Profiled with immunoSEQ multiplex PCR; TCRdb holds only in-frame clones, not every one. Here the sample spans under 200,000 clones, 70% to 80% being singletons. Sequencing was carried out using PBMCs. The source is a woman in her 30s in good health and CMV-seropositive. CDR3s leave out the opening cysteine and the closing phenylalanine or tryptophan. Fields, in order: V gene, D gene, CDR3 protein. D genes are given only for firm matches.

TRBV5-5	TRBD1	ASSLQGADTQY
TRBV19	NA	ASSPSWGRTGANVLT
TRBV28	NA	ASSQKNTGELF
TRBV7-2	TRBD1	ASSSQTGAYEQY
TRBV5-1	TRBD1	ASSLALGQGGTEAF
TRBV29-1	NA	SAATDYEQY
TRBV7-9	TRBD2	ASSLELAGDEQY
TRBV14	TRBD1	ASSRRTGDYEQY
TRBV5-1	NA	ASSSPGSQETQY
TRBV4-3	NA	ASCPVRRTDSPLH
TRBV29-1	NA	SANRGGNTDTQY
TRBV5-1	TRBD1	ASSTSGQGASGNTIY
TRBV2	NA	ASSANRFSYEQY
TRBV7-2	TRBD1	ASSSAGTGRNIQY
TRBV7-8	TRBD1	ASSLARVNLGGGRNTIY
TRBV15	NA	ATSRDTYNTEAF
TRBV28	TRBD2	ASSAHTSGGAGVPTDTQY
TRBV7-8	NA	ASSLGTVQETQY
TRBV6-6	NA	ASSYSELNTEAF
TRBV4-3	TRBD2	ASSHREGLAGGNYPEQF
TRBV5-6	NA	ASSFRQTGYNEQF
TRBV6-5	NA	ASSYTGFSSGNTIY
TRBV6-5	NA	ASSYPGANVLT
TRBV5-4	TRBD1	ASSLGSSGGSLYGYT
TRBV5-6	NA	ASSFGYEQY
TRBV7-2	TRBD1	ASSPDRALNTEAF
TRBV15	TRBD2	ATSREGREEGRQF
TRBV7-9	NA	ASSRGFNQPQH
TRBV6-7	NA	ASSYSIPVSYEQY
TRBV18	NA	ASSPIKDGKVEETQY
TRBV7-8	NA	ASSPQGANSPLH
TRBV11-2	NA	ASSLGRDTFYNEQF
TRBV5-1	TRBD2	ASSLDYVPGLAGEAGELF
TRBV9	NA	ASQRGPDTEAF
TRBV5-4	TRBD1	ASSPNRGDTGELF
TRBV5-6	NA	ASSYISGARNEKLF
TRBV28	TRBD1	ASRTGTGSSGYT
TRBV7-2	NA	ASSLVGPNTEAF
TRBV5-4	TRBD2	ASSPGTSGGYNEQF
TRBV5-4	NA	ASSLGQFISDTQY
TRBV5-4	TRBD2	ASSFGTSSFTDTQY